Below, one TCR beta chain is given with its context. This receptor's antigen is unknown. It has no much larger one-base neighbor in the sample; base qualities were not kept. The data were taken from a study of CD8+CD57+ T cells in acquired aplastic anemia (dated by TCRdb to the late 2010s). About the investigation overall: DNA extracted from sorted CD4+ and CD8+ cells had a mean of approximately 3 ug, with a range of roughly 0.19 to 27.4 ug. CD8+CD57+ expansion was defined as a frequency above the mean frequency observed in healthy subjects.

Patients chosen for sequencing had shown expansion of CD8+CD57+ cells by flow cytometry. Every patient had a diagnosis of severe acquired aplastic anemia based on International Study of Aplastic Anemia and Agranulocytosis and Camitta criteria. No therapy had been received by the patients at the time of blood sampling. In the study, sorted CD4+ and CD8+ blood T cells from patients with severe aplastic anemia and from healthy subjects underwent deep sequencing of TCR repertoires. Patients were enrolled in the USA under clinicaltrials.gov protocols 00001620, 01623167, 00001397, 00071045, 00081523 and 00961064. Ficoll-Paque density gradient centrifugation was used to isolate peripheral blood mononuclear cells. CD4+ and CD8+ T cells were sorted by FACS or magnetic beads before DNA extraction. From V the trimming removes 5 bases and from J it removes 1 base, while the gene matches leave 10 bases of the junction unaccounted for. The germline V gene specifies MDHEN as CDR1 and SYDVKM as CDR2. Including cysteine and phenylalanine, the CDR3 has 16 amino acids. Kept here is only the CDR3 DNA, which spans 48 bases and is read in frame from base 1.

Paper-wide results and their limitations: Patients and healthy controls showed no significant difference in CD8+ Simpson's diversity (P=0.060). Although roughly 29 CD8+ CDR3 sequences were shared by patients and controls, these sequences appeared highly expressed in patients and within the immunodominant clones of patients.

Genomic DNA was used as template for profiling of TCR beta VDJ combinations and CDR3 sequences. TCR repertoire sequencing was run on an Illumina HiSeq 2000. On the authors' methods: Repertoire assessment relied on Simpson's diversity index, CDR3 size and DJ length profiles, and TRBV/TRBJ rearrangement plots. Whichever DNA sequence was most abundant in the deep sequencing data was defined as the immunodominant clone. CDR3 amino acid sequences were screened for sharing across subjects and compared with published repertoires and the VDJdb database. TCRdb reworked the public reads: Q25 trimming with fastp, MiXCR clone assembly, productive beta chains retained. Rows with a matching CDR3 protein are joined into one entry that keeps the most common DNA and genes. The V and J calls were determined by TCRdb, not by the authors. Counted in this sample were hundreds of thousands of distinct CDR3 sequences; more than 25% of them appeared once. The ten largest clonotypes hold around 0.82% of the sample.

The sample consisted of sorted CD4+, CD8+, or CD8+CD57+ T cells (not recorded which) from PBMCs. This sequence originates from a human donor with aplastic anemia. The sequence is built from TRBV28 and TRBJ1-2, with 7 central nucleotides matching TRBD1. This receptor has the CDR3 CASSDGTDLFNYGYTF. The DNA sequence follows: TGTGCCAGCAGTGACGGGACAGATCTTTTTAACTATGGCTACACCTTC.